The T cell receptor beta chain under discussion was sequenced for a study of blood T cell repertoires in COVID-19. While infection was still active, Seattle patients were enrolled and then followed longitudinally. Trimming stripped 7 bases from V and 2 bases from J, with 10 bases between. The CDR3 covers 13 residues. CDR1 SNHLY and CDR2 FYNNEI come from the germline V gene. Libraries were prepared by immunoSEQ multiplex PCR; TCRdb keeps only in-frame clonotypes and omits some of them. The table lists 150,000 to 200,000 clones, 80% to 90% of them singletons. Sample: peripheral blood. This receptor was taken from a woman in her 70s with COVID-19, enrolled during active disease. The chain combines TRBV2 with TRBJ2-3, with unresolved D. The CDR3 reads CASIFHTTDTQYF. DNA for the CDR3: TGTGCCAGCATATTCCACACCACAGATACGCAGTATTTT.